This T cell receptor beta chain was recovered during a study of cytomegalovirus exposure and HLA in healthy donors. Study findings and constraints: The tendency of first-cohort TCR clusters to co-occur in the roughly 130 validation repertoires emerged from a later analysis.

The assay was immunoSEQ multiplex PCR, and TCRdb's table has in-frame clones only and misses some. The profile shows roughly 120,000 clones, roughly nine tenths of them singletons. Details on this clone: Its antigen is currently unknown.

Germline values: CDR1 SGHTA, CDR2 FQGNSA. The CDR3 is made up of 16 amino acids. Trimming took 5 bases from V and 5 from J; bases not matched to a gene: 14. The donors were part of the approximately 130-subject validation cohort, which stood apart from the approximately 670-subject first cohort. The chain couples TRBV7-2 to TRBJ2-5; 7 nucleotides align to TRBD1. The sequencing input was PBMCs. This clonotype originated in a man aged 18 to 30 in good health and CMV-seropositive. The CDR3 loop reads CASSLAQGTLGETQYF. CDR3 nucleotides: TGTGCCAGCAGCCTCGCACAGGGGACGCTAGGGGAGACCCAGTACTTC. Together with reference TRBV7-2 and TRBJ2-5, the CDR3 gives the full variable domain: GAGVSQSPSNKVTEKGKDVELRCDPISGHTALYWYRQSLGQGLEFLIYFQGNSAPDKSGLPSDRFSAERTGGSVSTLTIQRTQQEDSAVYLCASSLAQGTLGETQYFGPGTRLLVL.